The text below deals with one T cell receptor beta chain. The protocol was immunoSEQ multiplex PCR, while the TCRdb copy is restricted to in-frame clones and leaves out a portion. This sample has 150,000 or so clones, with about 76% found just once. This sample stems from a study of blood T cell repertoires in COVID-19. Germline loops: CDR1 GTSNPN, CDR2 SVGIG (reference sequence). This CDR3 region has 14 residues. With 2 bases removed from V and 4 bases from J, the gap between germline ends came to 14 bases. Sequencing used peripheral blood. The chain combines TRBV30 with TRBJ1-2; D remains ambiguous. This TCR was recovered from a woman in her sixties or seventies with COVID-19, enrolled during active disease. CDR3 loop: CAWSFRTDFYGYTF. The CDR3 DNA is TGTGCCTGGAGTTTCCGGACGGACTTCTATGGCTACACCTTC.